These 18 T cell receptor beta chains came from one sample sequenced in a study of T cell repertoires in cytomegalovirus infection. Using its own MiXCR run on the reads, TCRdb lists one record per CDR3 protein. The table includes approximately 990,000 distinct CDR3 sequences, 31% detected once. Antigens of these TCRs are unknown. Source: cultured CD8+ T cells from PBMCs, taken from culture after CMV antigen stimulation. Receptor source: a human donor in good health (CMV status not recorded). Some clones in this sample may be carry-over from other donors' samples.

This clonotype was counted ten times or more. The chain uses TRBV7-9 and TRBJ2-3; 7 positions match TRBD2. CDR1 is SEHNR and CDR2 is FQNEAQ in the germline V gene (reference sequence). The CDR3 runs to 17 residues. The V gene end was trimmed by 9 bases and the J gene end by 0 bases; junction bases not matched to a gene: 15. The CDR3 is CASFARLAETSTDTQYF. The CDR3 DNA reads TGTGCCAGTTTCGCGAGGCTAGCGGAAACTAGCACAGATACGCAGTATTTT.

This clonotype has just a few counts. CDR3 nucleotide sequence: TGTGCCAGCAGTCCTCTGTCCGGGACAGAGAATGAAAAACTGTTTTTT. It yields the protein CASSPLSGTENEKLFF. The V call is TRBV6-1, the J call TRBJ1-4; TRBD1 aligns across 7 bases. With 5 bases clipped from V and 5 bases from J, the junction kept 11 bases outside the gene matches. The CDR3 extends over 16 amino acids. From germline, CDR1 is MNHNS and CDR2 SASEGT.

The V and J genes are TRBV20-1 and TRBJ2-7; tentatively, D is TRBD1 or TRBD2 (5 bases each). There are 17 residues in the CDR3. V gave up 0 bases and J gave up 6 bases, with 24 bases separating them. Germline V lookup: CDR1 DFQATT, CDR2 SNEGSKA (reference sequence). The CDR3 region has the DNA TGCAGTGCTAGAGATTTAATTGGTCGGCAGGGAGAATTCGAGCAGTACTTC. It codes for CSARDLIGRQGEFEQYF.

This clonotype has a handful of counts. V is TRBV27 and J is TRBJ2-2; D uncertain. V lost 10 bases and J 3 bases, leaving 15 bases between the germline ends. Germline CDR1 reads MNHEY; CDR2 reads SMNVEV (reference sequence). CDR3 length: 14 amino acids. The CDR3 is CATTDRIYTGELFF. CDR3 in DNA: TGTGCCACCACAGATCGTATCTACACCGGGGAGCTGTTTTTT.

This clonotype was picked up a small number of times. The chain is built from TRBV4-1 and TRBJ2-5, with 8 bases lining up with TRBD1. Germline V gene lookup returns CDR1 MGHRA and CDR2 YSYEKL. J gave up 4 bases and V 6 bases, and 13 bases lay outside the gene matches. The CDR3 runs 16 residues. The CDR3, as DNA: TGCGCCAGCAGACCCCAAGGGCAGGGGGCGGGAGAGACCCAGTACTTC. Amino acids: CASRPQGQGAGETQYF.

Ten or more counts support this clonotype. V and J are TRBV12-3 or TRBV12-4 and TRBJ1-6, with D unresolved. Trimming stripped 5 bases from V and 0 bases from J, with 11 bases between. This CDR3 region has 16 residues. The CDR3 DNA is TGTGCCAGCAGTAGCTTAACTAGCTCCTATAATTCACCCCTCCACTTT. Translating gives CASSSLTSSYNSPLHF.

This chain connects TRBV28 to TRBJ1-2, with D unclear. The CDR3 is 12 residues long. Deletions cut 4 bases from V and 2 bases from J, with 5 bases between. CDR1 is MDHEN, CDR2 SYDVKM, per germline. CDR3: CASSWENYGYTF. The CDR3 DNA follows: TGTGCCAGCAGTTGGGAGAACTATGGCTACACCTTC.

This clonotype was seen a few times. V usage is TRBV12-3 or TRBV12-4 and J usage is TRBJ2-7; no clear D. V lost 5 bases to trimming and J lost 4 bases, with 9 bases between them. The CDR3 has 12 amino acids. CDR3 DNA: TGTGCCAGCAGTCGTACACATTACGAGCAGTACTTC. As protein: CASSRTHYEQYF.

This clonotype was seen only a few times. The rearrangement uses TRBV6-1 and TRBJ2-7, with D hard to call. Trimming cost V 4 bases and J 0 bases, with 16 bases left between them. CDR3 size: 16 residues. Germline CDR1 is MNHNS and CDR2 is SASEGT. The CDR3 DNA follows: TGTGCCAGCAGTGCACGCGAAGGGATGGGCTCCTACGAGCAGTACGTC. Translating gives CASSAREGMGSYEQYV.

The rearrangement links TRBV4-1 to TRBJ2-7; D remains ambiguous. The CDR3 runs to 15 residues. Germline CDR1 MGHRA, CDR2 YSYEKL. V lost 0 bases, J lost 0 bases, and 9 bases lay in between. CDR3 in amino acids: CASSQEFSSSYEQYF. DNA of the CDR3: TGCGCCAGCAGCCAAGAATTCTCTAGCTCCTACGAGCAGTACTTC.

The V call is TRBV11-2, the J call TRBJ1-2, with D perhaps TRBD1 (6 bases). V dropped 1 base and J dropped 3 bases, with 12 bases sitting between them. The CDR3 totals 15 residues. Germline V gives CDR1 SGHAT, CDR2 FQNNGV. CDR3 in DNA: TGTGCCAGCAGCTTAGGAGGGGAGGGGGACTATGGCTACACCTTC. It encodes CASSLGGEGDYGYTF.

The V call is TRBV2, the J call TRBJ2-3; the D gene could be TRBD1 or TRBD2 (5 bases each). The CDR3 is 15 residues long. Trimming pared 7 bases from V and 0 bases from J, leaving 14 bases between. Germline CDR1 is SNHLY and CDR2 is FYNNEI. In DNA form, the CDR3 reads TGTGCCAGCACCCTTCGGGGACGTAGCACAGATACGCAGTATTTT. Translation: CASTLRGRSTDTQYF.

The rearrangement links TRBV6-2 or TRBV6-3 to TRBJ2-7; 8 nucleotides line up with TRBD1. The CDR3 is made up of 14 amino acids. Germline loops: CDR1 MNHEY, CDR2 SVGEGT. The CDR3 nucleotides are TGTGCCAACAGTGACCCCGGGACAGGAGACGAGCAGTACGTC. Translating gives CANSDPGTGDEQYV.

This clonotype was seen at least ten times. The V gene is TRBV7-8, the J gene TRBJ2-2, with D possibly being TRBD1 (5 bases). This CDR3 contains 15 residues. Germline-derived CDR1 and CDR2 are SGHVS and FQNEAQ. V was clipped by 2 bases and J by 4 bases, with 11 bases between them. The CDR3 nucleotides read TGTGCCAGCAGCTTACAGGGTTGGGGCACCGGGGAGCTGTTTTTT. It codes for CASSLQGWGTGELFF. The whole variable domain, filled in from reference TRBV7-8 and TRBJ2-2, reads GAGVSQSPRYKVAKRGQDVALRCDPISGHVSLFWYQQALGQGPEFLTYFQNEAQLDKSGLPSDRFFAERPEGSVSTLKIQRTQQEDSAVYLCASSLQGWGTGELFFGEGSRLTVL.

This chain uses TRBV6-1 with TRBJ1-1; D is unclear. Germline loops: CDR1 MNHNS, CDR2 SASEGT. The CDR3 loop spans 14 amino acids. V was cut by 5 bases and J by 1 base, with 11 bases left in between. CDR3 residues: CASSSVDANTEAFF. CDR3 nucleotides: TGTGCCAGCAGTTCCGTTGACGCGAACACTGAAGCTTTCTTT.

Ten or more counts support this clonotype. This chain joins TRBV7-8 and TRBJ2-1; maybe TRBD2 (5 bases). V was pared by 5 bases and J by 3 bases, with 14 bases between. The CDR3 totals 15 residues. Germline CDR1 SGHVS, CDR2 FQNEAQ. The CDR3 region has the DNA TGTGCCAGCAGCGAAGTCGCTAGCAGCTACAATGAGCAGTTCTTC. As protein: CASSEVASSYNEQFF.

This chain joins TRBV6-1 and TRBJ2-2; TRBD2 matches at 9 bases. With 2 bases clipped from V and 5 bases from J, the junction kept 3 bases outside the gene matches. Germline CDR1 MNHNS, CDR2 SASEGT. CDR3 length equals 15 residues. In DNA, the CDR3 is TGTGCCAGCAGTGAAATCACTAGCGGGACCGGGGAGCTGTTTTTT. Translating it yields CASSEITSGTGELFF.

This clonotype turned up a few times. V is TRBV2 and J is TRBJ2-1; 8 bases match TRBD1. CDR1 and CDR2 from the germline V gene are SNHLY and FYNNEI. V was pared by 4 bases and J by 4 bases, with 9 bases of the junction left unmatched. CDR3 size: 16 residues. The CDR3 region is CASSGYADRVYNEQFF. CDR3 bases: TGTGCCAGCAGTGGATACGCGGACAGGGTTTACAATGAGCAGTTCTTC. The whole variable domain, filled in from reference TRBV2 and TRBJ2-1, reads EPEVTQTPSHQVTQMGQEVILRCVPISNHLYFYWYRQILGQKVEFLVSFYNNEISEKSEIFDDQFSVERPDGSNFTLKIRSTKLEDSAMYFCASSGYADRVYNEQFFGPGTRLTVL.